This T cell receptor beta chain was obtained from a study of T cell repertoires in cytomegalovirus infection. Study-level information: Matching HLA type and CMV infection were both indicated by public TCR beta signatures. Study findings and constraints: In two of eight donors, the top clonotype was HLA-C-restricted CMV-specific.

TCRdb re-analysed the reads in MiXCR, keeping a single row per CDR3 protein. The repertoire holds 450,000 to 600,000 distinct CDR3 sequences, with 42% as singletons. About this clonotype: Its antigen remains unidentified.

The V gene's germline CDR1 is SGHTA and CDR2 FQGNSA. The CDR3 is 14 residues long. Trimming pared 5 bases from V and 4 bases from J, leaving 11 bases between. Sequencing was performed on cultured PBMCs, taken from culture after CMV antigen stimulation. This receptor was identified in a human donor in good health (CMV status not recorded). Some clones in this sample may be carry-over from other donors' samples. This rearrangement joins TRBV7-2 to TRBJ2-2; D is unresolved. The CDR3: CASSPHPTTGELFF. The CDR3 region has the DNA TGTGCCAGCAGCCCACACCCCACCACCGGGGAGCTGTTTTTT.